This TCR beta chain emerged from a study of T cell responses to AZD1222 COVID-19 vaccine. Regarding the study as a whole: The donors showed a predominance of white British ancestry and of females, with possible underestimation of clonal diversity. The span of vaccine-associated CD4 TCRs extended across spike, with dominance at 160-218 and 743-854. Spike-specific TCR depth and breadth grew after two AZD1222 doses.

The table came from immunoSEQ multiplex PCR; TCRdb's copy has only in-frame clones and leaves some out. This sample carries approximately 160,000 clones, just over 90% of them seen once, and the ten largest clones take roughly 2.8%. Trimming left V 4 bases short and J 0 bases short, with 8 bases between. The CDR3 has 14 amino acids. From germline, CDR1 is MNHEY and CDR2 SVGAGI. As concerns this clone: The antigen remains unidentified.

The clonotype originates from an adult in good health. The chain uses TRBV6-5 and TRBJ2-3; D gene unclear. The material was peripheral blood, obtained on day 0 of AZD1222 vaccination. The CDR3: CASSSLTSTDTQYF. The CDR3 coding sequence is TGTGCCAGCAGTTCCCTTACTAGCACAGATACGCAGTATTTT.